This T cell receptor (beta chain) was sequenced in a study of T cell responses to AZD1222 COVID-19 vaccine. General study points: Females outnumbered males among donors, who were mostly white British; clonal diversity was possibly underestimated. Spike-specific TCR depth and breadth grew after two AZD1222 doses. Reportedly, nearly half of unique spike TCRs recognized epitopes outside B.1.351/B.1.1.7 mutations. There were repertoire samples only from the period after the peak T cell response.

Comments on this clone: Its antigen is still unknown.

The table came from immunoSEQ multiplex PCR; TCRdb's copy has only in-frame clones and leaves some out. The top ten clones hold 4% to 5.5% of a sample with about 130,000 clones, about 92% of them seen once. Unmatched junction bases numbered 7, after V lost 3 bases and J lost 5 bases. The CDR3 runs 15 residues. CDR1 SGHNT and CDR2 YYREEE come from the germline V gene (reference sequence). The chain recombines TRBV5-4 with TRBJ2-5; 10 bases map to TRBD2. The clonotype originates from an adult in good health. The sample was peripheral blood, taken on day 0 of MenACWY control vaccination. CDR3 loop: CASSYLAGAGETQYF. DNA for the CDR3: TGTGCCAGCAGCTATCTAGCGGGGGCGGGTGAGACCCAGTACTTC.